The clone carrying this TCR beta chain was recorded a few times. What it binds is not known. This entry belongs to a study of T cell repertoires in cytomegalovirus infection. In the study overall: Used in the study were CMV epitopes, some recently identified and HLA-C-restricted, others well-studied and HLA-B-restricted.

TCRdb used MiXCR to reprocess the reads, holding one entry per CDR3 protein. Of around 570,000 distinct CDR3 sequences listed, just under 40% are singletons. This CDR3 is 15 amino acids long. CDR1 and CDR2 (germline): SEHNR, FQNEAQ (reference sequence). V lost 5 bases and J lost 0; bases outside the gene matches: 6. The sequence came from a human donor in good health (CMV status not recorded). Some clones in this sample may be carry-over from other donors' samples. The specimen comprised cultured PBMCs, sampled from culture after CMV antigen stimulation. J is TRBJ1-1 and V is TRBV7-9, with TRBD1 matching over 7 bases. CDR3 residues: CASSAGTVMNTEAFF. In DNA, the CDR3 is TGTGCCAGCAGCGCAGGGACAGTGATGAACACTGAAGCTTTCTTT. Full variable domain (missing parts from reference TRBV7-9 and TRBJ1-1): DTGVSQNPRHKITKRGQNVTFRCDPISEHNRLYWYRQTLGQGPEFLTYFQNEAQLEKSRLLSDRFSAERPKGSFSTLEIQRTEQGDSAMYLCASSAGTVMNTEAFFGQGTRLTVV.